These 18 T cell receptor beta chains were sequenced from one sample in a study of shared clonotypes between healthy human individuals. Repertoires were generated with immunoSEQ multiplex PCR, while TCRdb's copy carries only in-frame clones and drops some. This table holds more than 850,000 clones, roughly 74% found once. Sequencing was done on a sample of memory CD4+ T cells from PBMCs. The subset here: CD45RA-negative fraction. The receptors were gathered from a man aged 18 to 35 in good health. Some clones in this sample may be carry-over from other donors' samples.

The chain is built from TRBV6-5 and TRBJ2-7; maybe TRBD2 (5 bases). The germline V gene encodes CDR1 MNHEY and CDR2 SVGAGI. Trimming removed 8 bases at V and 5 bases at J, with 19 bases between. This CDR3 has 14 amino acids. CDR3 amino acids: CASSSWVTGDEQYF. The CDR3 DNA sequence: TGTGCCAGCTCTTCCTGGGTAACCGGGGACGAGCAGTACTTC.

This rearrangement joins TRBV11-2 to TRBJ2-7; D may be TRBD1 (5 bases). The CDR3 length is 14 residues. The germline gives CDR1 SGHAT, CDR2 FQNNGV. Trimming shortened V by 2 bases and J by 4 bases, and 12 bases separated the two germline ends. The CDR3 DNA reads as TGTGCCAGCAGCTTATACAGGCTTCAATACGAGCAGTACTTC. This sequence encodes CASSLYRLQYEQYF.

This clone was observed a single time. This chain links TRBV7-7 with TRBJ2-3; D possibly matches TRBD1 or TRBD2 (5 bases each). V shed 5 bases and J shed 4 bases, with 16 bases lying between them. The CDR3 covers 15 residues. Germline V lookup: CDR1 SSHAT, CDR2 FNYEAQ (reference sequence). The CDR3 here is CASSRGEGRADTQYF. The CDR3 coding sequence is TGTGCCAGCAGCCGGGGTGAGGGACGGGCAGATACGCAGTATTTT.

The chain recombines TRBV5-1 with TRBJ1-3; D may be TRBD1 (5 bases). This CDR3 is 16 amino acids long. The V end was cut by 0 bases, the J end by 0 bases, with 10 bases between. CDR1 is SGHRS, CDR2 YFSETQ, per germline. The CDR3, as DNA: TGCGCCAGCAGCTTGGCGGGGGGTATCTCTGGAAACACCATATATTTT. Its protein is CASSLAGGISGNTIYF.

This rearrangement joins TRBV6-5 to TRBJ1-2; D unclear. CDR1 is MNHEY and CDR2 is SVGAGI in the germline V gene. V dropped 8 bases and J dropped 10 bases, with 23 bases sitting between them. CDR3 length: 14 amino acids. The CDR3 spells CASRSTRRVSAYTF. CDR3 DNA: TGTGCCAGCCGGTCGACACGGAGGGTTTCTGCCTACACCTTC.

The V gene is TRBV7-3, the J gene TRBJ1-2; possible D gene TRBD1, 6 bases. V lost 1 base, J lost 6 bases, and 9 bases lay in between. Germline V gene lookup returns CDR1 SGHTA and CDR2 FQGTGA. The CDR3 is 13 amino acids. CDR3 sequence reads: CASSLNGGDGYTF. The CDR3 DNA sequence: TGTGCCAGCAGCTTAAACGGGGGCGATGGCTACACCTTC. Full variable domain (outside the CDR3, taken from reference TRBV7-3 and TRBJ1-2): GAGVSQTPSNKVTEKGKYVELRCDPISGHTALYWYRQSLGQGPEFLIYFQGTGAADDSGLPNDRFFAVRPEGSVSTLKIQRTERGDSAVYLCASSLNGGDGYTFGSGTRLTVV.

The genes are TRBV6-5 and TRBJ1-2; D is uncertain. This CDR3 contains 15 residues. V gave up 6 bases and J gave up 0 bases, with 14 bases separating them. Germline CDR1 is MNHEY and CDR2 is SVGAGI. The CDR3 sequence is CASSQLPGANYGYTF. CDR3 nucleotide sequence: TGTGCCAGCAGCCAGCTACCCGGGGCTAACTATGGCTACACCTTC.

The DNA for the CDR3 is TGCGCCAGCAGTGAAACGGGAGTTGGAGATACGCAGTATTTT. This encodes CASSETGVGDTQYF. The chain carries TRBV10-2 and TRBJ2-3; TRBD2 is a possible D gene (6 bases). The germline V gene encodes CDR1 WSHSY and CDR2 SAAADI. V was clipped by 3 bases and J by 5 bases, with 12 bases between them. This CDR3 contains 14 residues.

This chain connects TRBV27 to TRBJ2-7; D gene uncertain. V lost 5 bases, J lost 0 bases, and 8 bases lay in between. The CDR3 contains 13 residues. Germline V gives CDR1 MNHEY, CDR2 SMNVEV (reference sequence). DNA of the CDR3: TGTGCCAGCAGTACCTCCTCCTCCTACGAGCAGTACTTC. This translates into CASSTSSSYEQYF.

The chain carries TRBV18 and TRBJ2-2; 8 bases are shared with TRBD1. CDR3 size: 16 residues. Losses at the gene ends were 6 bases for V and 4 bases for J; bases not matched to a gene: 10. Germline V gene lookup returns CDR1 KGHSH and CDR2 LQKENI. This chain's CDR3 is CASSKGDRGTTGELFF. As DNA, the CDR3 is TGTGCCAGCTCTAAGGGAGACAGGGGTACCACCGGGGAGCTGTTTTTT.

The J gene is TRBJ2-7, the V gene TRBV27; 9 nucleotides line up with TRBD2. The CDR3 sequence is 15 residues long. Germline assignment: CDR1 MNHEY and CDR2 SMNVEV (reference sequence). The V segment lost 5 bases and the J segment 5 bases; nucleotides outside the gene matches: 10. CDR3 residues: CASSLTAGGRDEQYF. CDR3 DNA sequence: TGTGCCAGCAGTCTCACAGCGGGAGGTAGAGACGAGCAGTACTTC.

The genes are TRBV28 and TRBJ1-5; the D gene is possibly TRBD1 (6 bases). The V end lost 2 bases, the J end lost 4 bases, and 12 bases lay between the germline ends. The CDR3 length is 15 residues. CDR1 is MDHEN, CDR2 SYDVKM, per germline. The CDR3 here is CASSLRTAFNQPQHF. The CDR3, as DNA: TGTGCCAGCAGTTTAAGGACAGCCTTTAATCAGCCCCAGCATTTT.

V and J are TRBV27 and TRBJ2-5, with 10 bases that match TRBD1. This CDR3 is 14 amino acids long. J lost 5 bases, V lost 4 bases, and 4 bases had no gene match. CDR1 and CDR2 from the germline V gene are MNHEY and SMNVEV (reference sequence). The CDR3 is CASSSRTGGETQYF. In nucleotides, the CDR3 is TGTGCCAGCAGTTCCCGGACAGGGGGGGAGACCCAGTACTTC.

The chain recombines TRBV25-1 with TRBJ2-7; the D call may be TRBD1 or TRBD2 (5 bases each). This CDR3 has 15 residues. The V gene lost 7 bases and the J gene lost 7 bases, with 23 bases spanning the gap. Looked up from germline, CDR1 is MGHDK and CDR2 is SYGVNS. The CDR3 loop reads CASTRTGAGGFEQYF. The CDR3, as DNA: TGTGCCAGCACCCGAACCGGGGCTGGTGGGTTTGAGCAGTACTTC.

About this clone: This may come from a read error, since a much larger clone is one base off. As DNA, the CDR3 is TGTGCCAGCAGCTCCGAAAATGAGCAGTTCTTC. The encoded protein is CASSSENEQFF. The chain links TRBV7-9 to TRBJ2-1, with no clear D. The V gene's germline CDR1 is SEHNR and CDR2 FQNEAQ (reference sequence). Trimming shortened V by 4 bases and J by 7 bases, and 5 bases separated the two germline ends. This CDR3 is 11 amino acids long.

V is TRBV5-1 and J is TRBJ2-7; no reliable D call. Trimming left V 0 bases short and J 4 bases short, with 11 bases between. Per germline, CDR1 SGHRS and CDR2 YFSETQ. The CDR3 contains 14 residues. The CDR3 sequence is CASSLVGRTYEQYF. CDR3 DNA sequence: TGCGCCAGCAGCTTGGTAGGAAGAACTTACGAGCAGTACTTC. Together with reference TRBV5-1 and TRBJ2-7, the CDR3 gives the full variable domain: KAGVTQTPRYLIKTRGQQVTLSCSPISGHRSVSWYQQTPGQGLQFLFEYFSETQRNKGNFPGRFSGRQFSNSRSEMNVSTLELGDSALYLCASSLVGRTYEQYFGPGTRLTVT.

The CDR3 region is CASRLEGLGGNSPLHF. DNA for the CDR3: TGTGCCAGCAGACTTGAGGGACTGGGGGGTAATTCACCCCTCCACTTT. This chain connects TRBV27 to TRBJ1-6, with a tentative D call TRBD1 (5 bases). The V end lost 6 bases, the J end lost 6 bases, and 18 bases lay between the germline ends. CDR1 is MNHEY and CDR2 is SMNVEV in the germline V gene (reference sequence). CDR3 size: 16 residues.

The CDR3, as DNA: TGTGCCAGCAGCTTGGGGCAATGGAAGGGCGAGCAGTACTTC. Encoded protein: CASSLGQWKGEQYF. V is TRBV5-4 and J is TRBJ2-7; no reliable D call. CDR1 is SGHNT and CDR2 is YYREEE in the germline V gene (reference sequence). The CDR3 has 14 amino acids. Trimming cost V 0 bases and J 6 bases, with 13 bases left between them. Using reference TRBV5-4 and TRBJ2-7 for the parts outside the CDR3, the full variable domain is ETGVTQSPTHLIKTRGQQVTLRCSSQSGHNTVSWYQQALGQGPQFIFQYYREEENGRGNFPPRFSGLQFPNYSSELNVNALELDDSALYLCASSLGQWKGEQYFGPGTRLTVT.